These T cell receptor beta chains were read from a single sample in a study of long-term antiretroviral therapy in people with HIV. Here immunoSEQ multiplex PCR was the method, and the copy in TCRdb shows in-frame clones only, minus some. The sample records tens of thousands of clones, under 80% being singletons. Sequencing used unsorted PBMCs, obtained 0.5 years after starting antiretroviral therapy. These receptor sequences come from a woman aged 40-49 years with HIV. Both conserved end residues are part of each CDR3. A D gene is named only where the DNA matches it firmly. The listing skips clone size in some rows; elsewhere it reads once, few, many or a size class.

d_call	v_call	clone_size	j_call	cdr3_nt	cdr3_aa
TRBD1	TRBV4-3	NA	TRBJ2-7	TGCGCCAGCAGCCCGTTAGGGACAGGGGCCTACGAGCAGTACTTC	CASSPLGTGAYEQYF
NA	TRBV5-5	NA	TRBJ2-5	TGTGCCAGCAGCTTGGGGCCCCGGTTTACGGGTGAGACCCAGTACTTC	CASSLGPRFTGETQYF
NA	TRBV14	NA	TRBJ2-2	TGTGCCAGCAGCCAAGATTCAGGGATCGGGGAGCTGTTTTTT	CASSQDSGIGELFF
TRBD1	TRBV19	NA	TRBJ2-7	TGTGCCAGTAGAGATGGGACAGGGTACTCCTACGAGCAGTACTTC	CASRDGTGYSYEQYF
NA	TRBV2	NA	TRBJ1-5	TGTGCCAGCAACAAGAAGGGGGGCTTCGGGTTAGAGCCCCAGCATTTT	CASNKKGGFGLEPQHF
NA	TRBV14	NA	TRBJ2-1	TGTGCCAGCAGCCAAGTCCGTCTTCCTGGCCACAATGAGCAGTTCTTC	CASSQVRLPGHNEQFF
NA	TRBV7-6	few	TRBJ1-4	TGTGCCAGCAGCTTAGTGGAACTGTTTTTT	CASSLVELFF
NA	TRBV30	once	TRBJ2-7	TGTGCCTGGAGCAAAACGCAGGGCCTCTACGAGCAGTACTTC	CAWSKTQGLYEQYF
TRBD2	TRBV11-3	few	TRBJ2-7	TGTGCCAGCAGCTTAGACTCTAGCGGGTCCTACGAGCAGTACTTC	CASSLDSSGSYEQYF
NA	TRBV5-6	once	TRBJ2-1	TGTGCCAGCAGCTTGGATGCGGGGAATTACAATGAGCAGTTCTTC	CASSLDAGNYNEQFF
TRBD1	TRBV28	NA	TRBJ2-3	TGTGCCAGCAATGACAGGGTGAAAGATACGCAGTATTTT	CASNDRVKDTQYF
NA	TRBV30	few	TRBJ2-3	TGTGCCTGGAGTGTCCACCTAGCGTCAGATACGCAGTATTTT	CAWSVHLASDTQYF
NA	TRBV27	NA	TRBJ2-6	TGTGCCAGCAGTTATGGGGCTTCTGGGGCCAACGTCCTGACTTTC	CASSYGASGANVLTF
TRBD2	TRBV13	few	TRBJ2-4	TGTGCCAGCAGCTTGGGACTAGCGGGGTTAGCCAAAAACATTCAGTACTTC	CASSLGLAGLAKNIQYF
NA	TRBV6-6	NA	TRBJ1-4	TGTGCCAGCAAGCGGGAAGGGGGGAGTGAAAAACTGTTTTTT	CASKREGGSEKLFF
TRBD2	TRBV6-1	NA	TRBJ2-7	TGTGCCAGCAGTGAAGTCGGGAGGGCGTCCGAGCAGTACTTC	CASSEVGRASEQYF
NA	TRBV2	NA	TRBJ1-5	TGTGCCAGCAGTGGGTCCGGGATGGGGCAGCCCCAGCATTTT	CASSGSGMGQPQHF
NA	TRBV9	NA	TRBJ2-1	TGTGCCAGCAGCGCAGGGAGGTCCTACAATGAGCAGTTCTTC	CASSAGRSYNEQFF
TRBD2	TRBV7-8	NA	TRBJ2-1	TGTGCCAGCAGCTTAGTTACTAGCGGGGGCCCTAATGAGCAGTTCTTC	CASSLVTSGGPNEQFF
NA	TRBV9	NA	TRBJ1-1	TGTGCCAGCAGCGTAACGGACGGGCTCCGGGGGGGGATAACTGAAGCTTTCTTT	CASSVTDGLRGGITEAFF
TRBD1	TRBV28	NA	TRBJ2-3	TGTGCCAGCAGTTTGTCGGGACAGGGCACAGATACGCAGTATTTT	CASSLSGQGTDTQYF
TRBD1	TRBV7-9	NA	TRBJ1-4	TGTGCCAGCAGCCCGACTTTTAGGACAGGGGTCAGGAATGAAAAACTGTTTTTT	CASSPTFRTGVRNEKLFF
NA	TRBV28	NA	TRBJ2-5	TGTGCCAGCAGGCCATACAGGGGAGGGGGTATAGAGACCCAGTACTTC	CASRPYRGGGIETQYF
TRBD1	TRBV19	few	TRBJ1-6	TGTGCCAGCACAACGACAGGGGGCTTCTATAATTCACCCCTCCACTTT	CASTTTGGFYNSPLHF
NA	TRBV5-8	NA	TRBJ1-5	TGTGCCAGCAGCTTGGGGCAGGGCTCGGTTCAGCCCCAGCATTTT	CASSLGQGSVQPQHF
NA	TRBV2	NA	TRBJ1-5	TGTGCCAGCACCTTGACAGACTTTAGCAATCAGCCCCAGCATTTT	CASTLTDFSNQPQHF
NA	TRBV7-3	NA	TRBJ2-2	TGTGCCAGCAGCTTAAACTTCATCAACACCGGGGAGCTGTTTTTT	CASSLNFINTGELFF
NA	TRBV9	NA	TRBJ2-5	TGTGCCAGCAGCGTACGTGGCAGGGTAGGAGAGACCCAGTACTTC	CASSVRGRVGETQYF
NA	TRBV5-1	once	TRBJ2-6	TGCGCCAGCAGCTTGGAGAACTCTGGGGCCAACGTCCTGACTTTC	CASSLENSGANVLTF
NA	TRBV20-1	NA	TRBJ1-2	TGCAGTGCTAGAGGTGGGGCCACCTTC	CSARGGATF
NA	TRBV4-3	NA	TRBJ1-1	TGCGCCAGCAGCCTCAAAATGCTGGGTGGGACGGAGGACACTGAAGCTTTCTTT	CASSLKMLGGTEDTEAFF
NA	TRBV28	NA	TRBJ1-5	TGTGCCAGCAGGGGAGTGGGGGTGGGCAATCAGCCCCAGCATTTT	CASRGVGVGNQPQHF
NA	TRBV7-8	NA	TRBJ1-2	TGTGCCAGCAGCTTAGCCCGCGAAGGCTACACCTTC	CASSLAREGYTF
TRBD2	TRBV19	NA	TRBJ2-3	TGTGCCAGTAGTATACTAGCGGGGGGCACAGATACGCAGTATTTT	CASSILAGGTDTQYF
NA	TRBV15	NA	TRBJ1-3	TGTGCCACCAGCAGAGTATCTCCCGCCCAGGGAAACACCATATATTTT	CATSRVSPAQGNTIYF
NA	TRBV5-1	NA	TRBJ2-4	TGCGCCAGCAGCTTGGACGAGTTAGCCAAAAACATTCAGTACTTC	CASSLDELAKNIQYF
NA	TRBV7-8	NA	TRBJ1-6	TGTGCCAGCAGCTTATATACAGGGCGTGGACCCCTCCACTTT	CASSLYTGRGPLHF
NA	TRBV27	NA	TRBJ2-4	TGTGCCAGCAGTTTATTGGCAGGGAACATTCAGTACTTC	CASSLLAGNIQYF
NA	TRBV18	NA	TRBJ1-6	TGTGCCAGCTCACCACCCCCCCAAGGAACCGGGTATTCACCCCTCCACTTT	CASSPPPQGTGYSPLHF
TRBD2	TRBV5-4	NA	TRBJ2-3	TGTGCCAGCAGCTTGCGGGGGGGGCGCACAGATACGCAGTATTTT	CASSLRGGRTDTQYF
TRBD1	TRBV6-5	NA	TRBJ2-3	TGTGCCAGCAGTTACCGGGACAGGGAAGATACGCAGTATTTT	CASSYRDREDTQYF
NA	TRBV7-8	NA	TRBJ1-2	TGTGCCAGCAGCTTATTACTGGGGGTTGATGGCTACACCTTC	CASSLLLGVDGYTF
NA	TRBV29-1	NA	TRBJ2-1	TGCAGCGTTGACAGGTACAATGAGCAGTTCTTC	CSVDRYNEQFF
TRBD1	TRBV10-3	few	TRBJ1-6	TGTGCCATCAGTGAAAAGGGGGCTGATTCACCCCTCCACTTT	CAISEKGADSPLHF
TRBD1	TRBV5-6	NA	TRBJ1-1	TGTGCCAGCACCCGTGGCAGGGGGCCCTCTTTTAACACTGAAGCTTTCTTT	CASTRGRGPSFNTEAFF
NA	TRBV9	once	TRBJ2-3	TGTGCCAGCAACCCTGGACTGAGCAGGGAGAATACGCAGTATTTT	CASNPGLSRENTQYF
NA	TRBV28	NA	TRBJ2-7	TGTGCCAGCAGTTTAGGGGGCGGCAACTCCTACGAGCAGTACTTC	CASSLGGGNSYEQYF